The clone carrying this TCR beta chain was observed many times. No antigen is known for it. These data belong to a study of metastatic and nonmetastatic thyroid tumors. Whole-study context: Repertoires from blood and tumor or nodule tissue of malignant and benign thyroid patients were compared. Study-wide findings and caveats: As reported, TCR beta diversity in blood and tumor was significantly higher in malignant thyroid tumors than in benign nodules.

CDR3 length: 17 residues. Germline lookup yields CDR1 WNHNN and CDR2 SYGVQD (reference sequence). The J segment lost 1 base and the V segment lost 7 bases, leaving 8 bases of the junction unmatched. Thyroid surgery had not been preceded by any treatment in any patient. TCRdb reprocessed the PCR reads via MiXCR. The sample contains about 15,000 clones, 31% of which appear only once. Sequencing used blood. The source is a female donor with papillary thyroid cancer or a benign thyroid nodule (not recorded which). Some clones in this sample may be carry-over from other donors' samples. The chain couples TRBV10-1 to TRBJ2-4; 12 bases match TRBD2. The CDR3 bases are TGCGCCAGCATTCTAGCGGGGGGGCCTTTGGCCAAAAACATTCAGTACTTC. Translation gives CASILAGGPLAKNIQYF.